These 9 T cell receptor beta chains share one sample of origin, sequenced in a study of T cells in Graves' hyperthyroidism and ophthalmopathy. Researchers took RNA transcripts and amplified the TCR beta CDR3 regions from them. A set of HTBI primers served as the primers for a first-round RT-PCR of the TCR CDR3. Using its own MiXCR run on the multiplex PCR reads, TCRdb lists one record per CDR3 protein. The sample yields about 770,000 distinct CDR3 sequences, over 15% seen once. Sequences were obtained from blood. These receptors all stem from a woman in her fifties or sixties with Graves' hyperthyroidism that later progressed to Graves' ophthalmopathy.

In this sample, this clonotype turned up many times. The chain employs TRBV5-6 and TRBJ2-2, with D uncertain. Trimming cost V 3 bases and J 4 bases, with 10 bases left between them. This CDR3 comprises 14 residues. Germline values: CDR1 SGHDT, CDR2 YYEEEE. The CDR3 DNA follows: TGTGCCAGCAGCTCACAACAGCCCACCGGGGAGCTGTTTTTT. This sequence encodes CASSSQQPTGELFF. The full variable domain, in which reference TRBV5-6 and TRBJ2-2 provide the parts outside the CDR3, is DAGVTQSPTHLIKTRGQQVTLRCSPKSGHDTVSWYQQALGQGPQFIFQYYEEEERQRGNFPDRFSGHQFPNYSSELNVNALLLGDSALYLCASSSQQPTGELFFGEGSRLTVL.

This clonotype showed up many times. The V and J genes are TRBV5-1 and TRBJ2-3; D not resolved. Germline V CDR1 and CDR2: SGHRS, YFSETQ. The V end was cut by 0 bases, the J end by 2 bases, with 10 bases between. The CDR3 is made up of 15 amino acids. DNA of the CDR3: TGCGCCAGCAGCTTGGCCACCCGGACCACAGATACGCAGTATTTT. Translated: CASSLATRTTDTQYF.

A few counts support this clonotype. The chain joins TRBV2 to TRBJ2-6; D may be TRBD2 (5 bases). V dropped 6 bases and J dropped 2 bases, with 8 bases sitting between them. Germline values: CDR1 SNHLY, CDR2 FYNNEI. This CDR3 is 14 amino acids long. The CDR3 reads CASREGTGANVLTF. Written as DNA, the CDR3 is TGTGCCAGCAGAGAGGGTACTGGGGCCAACGTCCTGACTTTC.

The sample holds a few counts of this clonotype. This chain connects TRBV6-2 or TRBV6-3 to TRBJ2-2; D unclear. From germline, CDR1 is MNHEY and CDR2 SVGEGT. Trimming shortened V by 4 bases and J by 5 bases, and 11 bases separated the two germline ends. The CDR3 spans 14 residues. The CDR3 DNA reads as TGTGCCAGCAGTTTTCGAGTCGTTACCGGGGAGCTGTTTTTT. It is translated as CASSFRVVTGELFF.

This clonotype was picked up many times. The J gene is TRBJ1-2, the V gene TRBV10-3; D may be TRBD1 (6 bases). CDR3 length: 13 residues. Germline V lookup: CDR1 ENHRY, CDR2 SYGVKD. V lost 4 bases and J lost 5, with 11 bases in between. The CDR3 region is CAISADRQYGYTF. CDR3 DNA sequence: TGTGCCATCAGTGCAGACAGGCAGTATGGCTACACCTTC.

Remarks on this clonotype: The junction shows a germline mismatch at one end, possibly a read error. The chain combines TRBV7-4 with TRBJ2-2; TRBD2 agrees at 10 bases. CDR1 is SGHVT, CDR2 SQSDAQ, per germline. The CDR3 spans 16 residues. CDR3 in amino acids: CVSSHLAGVNTGELFF. Here the CDR3 DNA reads TGTGTCAGCAGCCATCTAGCGGGGGTGAACACCGGGGAGCTGTTTTTT.

The chain recombines TRBV7-2 with TRBJ1-6; no firm D call. The germline CDR1 and CDR2 sequences are SGHTA and FQGNSA. Trimming removed 1 base at V and 6 bases at J, with 10 bases between. The CDR3 covers 15 residues. The CDR3 sequence is CASSLERQFNSPLHF. In nucleotides, the CDR3 is TGTGCCAGCAGCTTAGAGAGGCAGTTTAATTCACCCCTCCACTTT.

The chain couples TRBV2 to TRBJ1-6, with a possible D match to TRBD1 (5 bases). The CDR3 spans 13 residues. V dropped 4 bases and J dropped 7 bases, with 8 bases sitting between them. Germline lookup yields CDR1 SNHLY and CDR2 FYNNEI. The CDR3, as DNA: TGTGCCAGCAGTGGGGACCCAAATTCACCCCTCCACTTT. Translated: CASSGDPNSPLHF.

The chain joins TRBV4-1 to TRBJ2-6; either TRBD1 or TRBD2 may fit D (6 bases each). The CDR3 is 16 amino acids. V lost 4 bases, J lost 4 bases, and 14 bases lay in between. Germline V lookup: CDR1 MGHRA, CDR2 YSYEKL. The CDR3 here is CASSPVGGAGANVLTF. DNA for the CDR3: TGCGCCAGCAGCCCTGTGGGGGGCGCGGGGGCCAACGTCCTGACTTTC.